The clone carrying this T cell receptor beta chain was counted only a few times. Other DNA sequences within the sample encode an identical CDR3. The record originates from a study of beta chain features in type 1 diabetes. Sequencing targeted expressed TCRB transcripts, as all isolated RNA had been reverse transcribed. Only in-frame clones appear in the TCRdb table, and some are missing; sequencing was by immunoSEQ multiplex PCR. This sample has 900,000 or so clones, with around a sixth found just once. From germline, CDR1 is SGHNT and CDR2 YYREEE (reference sequence). The length of the CDR3 is 13 residues. Deletions cut 5 bases from V and 4 bases from J, with 10 bases between.

The specimen sequenced was naive CD4+ T cells from blood. V is TRBV5-4 and J is TRBJ2-1; tentative D call: TRBD1 (6 bases). The clonotype originates from a woman younger than 30 in good health. The CDR3 loop is CASSPTGYNEQFF. CDR3 DNA sequence: TGTGCCAGCAGTCCGACAGGTTACAATGAGCAGTTCTTC.